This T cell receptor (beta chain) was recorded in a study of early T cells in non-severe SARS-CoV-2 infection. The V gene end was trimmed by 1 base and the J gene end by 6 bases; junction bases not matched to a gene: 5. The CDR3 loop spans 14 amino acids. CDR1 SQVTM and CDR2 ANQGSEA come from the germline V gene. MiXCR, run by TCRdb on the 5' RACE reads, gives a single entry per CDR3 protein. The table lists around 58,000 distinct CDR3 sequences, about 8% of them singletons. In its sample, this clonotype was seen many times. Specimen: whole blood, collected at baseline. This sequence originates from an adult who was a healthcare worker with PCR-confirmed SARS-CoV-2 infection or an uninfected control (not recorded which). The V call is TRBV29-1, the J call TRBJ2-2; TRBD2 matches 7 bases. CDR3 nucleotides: TGCAGCGTTGAAGTGGGAGGGACGGCCGGGGAGCTGTTTTTT. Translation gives CSVEVGGTAGELFF.